The 2 T cell receptor beta chains presented below share a single source sample, sequenced in a study of blood T cell repertoires in COVID-19. Clones were read by immunoSEQ multiplex PCR, and TCRdb kept only the in-frame ones, dropping some. Of about 150,000 clones in the sample, roughly 76% were seen once. Sequencing used peripheral blood. These receptors were collected from a human donor with acute or convalescent COVID-19. The donor label of this sample is uncertain.

This rearrangement joins TRBV9 to TRBJ2-2; tentative D call: TRBD1 (6 bases). The CDR3 is 15 residues long. Between the trimmed V and J ends, which lost 4 bases and 1 base, there was a span of 11 bases. CDR1 and CDR2 from the germline V gene are SGDLS and YYNGEE. CDR3 sequence: CASSSEGVNTGELFF. The CDR3 region has the DNA TGTGCCAGCAGCTCCGAGGGGGTGAACACCGGGGAGCTGTTTTTT.

This clone appeared once. The gene calls are TRBV2 and TRBJ1-4; 11 bases are a match to TRBD1. Trimming at V came to 6 bases and at J to 10 bases, leaving 7 bases not matched to a gene. Per germline, CDR1 SNHLY and CDR2 FYNNEI. The CDR3 contains 14 residues. The CDR3 nucleotides are TGTGCCAGCAGCGTTGGACAGGGGGCAGGAAAACTGTTTTTT. Its protein is CASSVGQGAGKLFF. The variable domain in full, completed from reference TRBV2 and TRBJ1-4, reads EPEVTQTPSHQVTQMGQEVILRCVPISNHLYFYWYRQILGQKVEFLVSFYNNEISEKSEIFDDQFSVERPDGSNFTLKIRSTKLEDSAMYFCASSVGQGAGKLFFGSGTQLSVL.